The subject of this entry is one T cell receptor (beta chain). This specimen belongs to a study of blood T cell repertoires in COVID-19. The overall study: Samples of COVID-19 (acute and convalescent) were obtained from the United States, Italy and Spain.

Per germline, CDR1 SEHNR and CDR2 FQNEAQ (reference sequence). This CDR3 is built from 14 residues. The V segment lost 6 bases and the J segment 7 bases; nucleotides outside the gene matches: 9. As handled by the study authors: Estimates of nucleated cell counts were drawn from the amplification of reference gene primers. Sequencing was performed with immunoSEQ multiplex PCR; in TCRdb, only in-frame clones are kept and a portion is missing. V and J calls and clone size are as listed in that table; D and trimming were resolved from the DNA. The sample holds more than 60,000 clones, about nine tenths seen once.

The sequenced material came from peripheral blood. This sequence originates from a woman aged 45-60 years with active or convalescent COVID-19. The V call is TRBV7-9, the J call TRBJ2-7, with 10 bases matching TRBD1. The CDR3 protein is CASSSRQGAREQYF. Here the CDR3 DNA reads TGTGCCAGCAGTTCAAGACAGGGGGCGCGGGAGCAGTACTTC.